This T cell receptor beta chain was profiled in a study of cytotoxic CD8 clonotypes in ibrutinib-treated CLL. Study in general: Response was recorded as partial in some 24 patients and complete in 2; at median around 70 months, roughly 15 remained remitted and about 12 had progressed.

Study outcomes and limitations: Progressing and sustained-remission patients had different sampling times.

Method: immunoSEQ multiplex PCR; TCRdb's copy keeps in-frame clones and lacks some. The data show about 140,000 clones, 80% seen once. Notes on this clone: Antigen specificity is unknown.

Source: PBMCs, taken after 36 months of ibrutinib treatment. The sequence was obtained from a human donor with chronic lymphocytic leukemia.

CDR3 bases: TGTGCCAGTGTGAACGGGCTTGCTGAAAAACTGTTTTTT. This gives the protein CASVNGLAEKLFF. The chain carries TRBV28 and TRBJ1-4, with D unresolved. This CDR3 contains 13 residues. Trimming cost V 9 bases and J 7 bases, with 15 bases left between them. Germline CDR1 MDHEN, CDR2 SYDVKM.